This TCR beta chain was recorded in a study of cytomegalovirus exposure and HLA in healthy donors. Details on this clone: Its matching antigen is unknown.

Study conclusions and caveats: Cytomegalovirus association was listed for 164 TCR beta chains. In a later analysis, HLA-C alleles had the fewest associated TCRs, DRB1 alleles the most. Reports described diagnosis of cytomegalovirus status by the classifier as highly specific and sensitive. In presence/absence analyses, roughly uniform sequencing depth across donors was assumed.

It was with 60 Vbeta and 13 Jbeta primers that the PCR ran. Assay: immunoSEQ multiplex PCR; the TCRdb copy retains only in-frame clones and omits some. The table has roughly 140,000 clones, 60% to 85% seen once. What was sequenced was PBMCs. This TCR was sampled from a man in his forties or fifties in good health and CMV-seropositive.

DNA of the CDR3: TGTGCCAGCAGCCCCGGGAGGGAAACCTACAATGAGCAGTTCTTC. The encoded protein is CASSPGRETYNEQFF. This chain connects TRBV7-9 to TRBJ2-1; the match to TRBD2 covers 8 bases. The ends lost 5 bases at V and 2 bases at J; junction bases unmatched: 5. The CDR3 loop spans 15 amino acids. Germline CDR1 SEHNR, CDR2 FQNEAQ (reference sequence).